Listed here are 5 T cell receptor beta chains from one sample, sequenced in a study of blood T cell repertoires in COVID-19. Sequencing used immunoSEQ multiplex PCR; TCRdb keeps in-frame clones, though not all of them. The sample holds under 250,000 clones, 80% to 85% seen once. Specimen: peripheral blood. Receptor source: a man aged 40-55 years with acute or convalescent COVID-19.

The V and J genes are TRBV9 and TRBJ2-1, with D perhaps matching TRBD2 (6 bases). CDR1 is SGDLS and CDR2 is YYNGEE in the germline V gene. CDR3 length: 15 amino acids. V was clipped by 2 bases and J by 1 base, with 10 bases between them. The DNA of the CDR3 is TGTGCCAGCAGCGTCTCACTAGCATCCTACAATGAGCAGTTCTTC. Protein: CASSVSLASYNEQFF.

This clone was observed a handful of times. The V gene is TRBV2, the J gene TRBJ2-5; weak D call: TRBD1 (6 bases). The CDR3 has 12 amino acids. CDR1 is SNHLY and CDR2 is FYNNEI in the germline V gene. The germline V and J ends were trimmed by 8 bases and 1 base, with 8 bases remaining between them. The CDR3 DNA sequence: TGTGCCAGCGGACAGAGCCAAGAGACCCAGTACTTC. It codes for CASGQSQETQYF.

V gene TRBV4-2 combines with J gene TRBJ1-4; 7 bases are shared with TRBD1. The CDR3 consists of 15 residues. Trimming cost V 4 bases and J 7 bases; bases outside gene matches: 9. Germline V gene sequence: CDR1 LGHNA, CDR2 YNFKEQ. The CDR3 here is CASSPRQGTGEKLFF. The CDR3 DNA reads TGTGCCAGCAGCCCTCGACAGGGAACCGGTGAAAAACTGTTTTTT.

J is TRBJ1-4 and V is TRBV4-1; 9 bases are shared with TRBD1. There are 17 residues in the CDR3. The trim removed 4 bases at V and 6 bases at J, leaving 12 bases unmatched. CDR1 is MGHRA, CDR2 YSYEKL, per germline. CDR3 residues: CASSRTGTGKGDEKLFF. The CDR3 region has the DNA TGCGCCAGCAGCCGCACCGGGACAGGGAAAGGGGATGAAAAACTGTTTTTT.

The chain links TRBV7-8 to TRBJ1-1; D might be TRBD1 (5 bases). Between the trimmed V and J ends, which lost 2 bases and 4 bases, there was a span of 14 bases. The CDR3 contains 15 residues. From germline, CDR1 is SGHVS and CDR2 FQNEAQ. Here the CDR3 DNA reads TGTGCCAGCAGCTTAACAGCAGCCCAGGGCACTGAAGCTTTCTTT. It translates to CASSLTAAQGTEAFF.